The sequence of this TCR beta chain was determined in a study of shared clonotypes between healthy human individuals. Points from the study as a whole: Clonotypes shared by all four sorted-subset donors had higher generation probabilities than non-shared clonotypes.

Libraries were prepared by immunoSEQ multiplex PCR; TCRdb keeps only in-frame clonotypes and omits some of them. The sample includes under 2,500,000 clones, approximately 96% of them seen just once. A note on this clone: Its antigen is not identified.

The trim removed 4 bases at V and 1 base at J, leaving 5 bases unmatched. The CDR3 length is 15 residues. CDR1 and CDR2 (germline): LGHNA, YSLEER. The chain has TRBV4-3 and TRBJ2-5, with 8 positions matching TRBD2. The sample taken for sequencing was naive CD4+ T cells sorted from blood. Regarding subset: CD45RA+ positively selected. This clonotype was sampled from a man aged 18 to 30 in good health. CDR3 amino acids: CASSPGGLSQETQYF. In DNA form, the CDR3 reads TGCGCCAGCAGCCCGGGGGGGCTTTCCCAAGAGACCCAGTACTTC.